The clone carrying this T cell receptor beta chain is a singleton in its sample. Its specificity is unknown. The CDR3 loop spans 15 amino acids. Trimming removed 5 bases from V and 1 base from J; junction bases left unmatched: 8. Per the germline V gene, CDR1 is SGHTA and CDR2 is FQGNSA. Sequencing used immunoSEQ multiplex PCR; TCRdb keeps in-frame clones, though not all of them. The table has about 18,000 clones, about 90% seen once. These data belong to a study of neoadjuvant nivolumab and ipilimumab in lung cancer. Study-level findings and limits: Compared with tumor-adjacent uninvolved lung, resected tumors showed greater richness and clonality. Higher pretherapy blood TCR richness went with higher resected-tumor richness. TCR clonality did not significantly correlate with pathologic tumor regression.

Sequenced material: peripheral blood, taken before neoadjuvant nivolumab, alone or with ipilimumab. The clonotype was recovered from an adult with non-small cell lung cancer. This chain joins TRBV7-2 and TRBJ2-7, with 7 nucleotides matching TRBD1. Here the CDR3 DNA reads TGTGCCAGCAGCAAATCGACAGGGCCTTCCTACGAGCAGTACTTC. This codes for CASSKSTGPSYEQYF. Full variable domain (missing parts from reference TRBV7-2 and TRBJ2-7): GAGVSQSPSNKVTEKGKDVELRCDPISGHTALYWYRQSLGQGLEFLIYFQGNSAPDKSGLPSDRFSAERTGGSVSTLTIQRTQQEDSAVYLCASSKSTGPSYEQYFGPGTRLTVT.